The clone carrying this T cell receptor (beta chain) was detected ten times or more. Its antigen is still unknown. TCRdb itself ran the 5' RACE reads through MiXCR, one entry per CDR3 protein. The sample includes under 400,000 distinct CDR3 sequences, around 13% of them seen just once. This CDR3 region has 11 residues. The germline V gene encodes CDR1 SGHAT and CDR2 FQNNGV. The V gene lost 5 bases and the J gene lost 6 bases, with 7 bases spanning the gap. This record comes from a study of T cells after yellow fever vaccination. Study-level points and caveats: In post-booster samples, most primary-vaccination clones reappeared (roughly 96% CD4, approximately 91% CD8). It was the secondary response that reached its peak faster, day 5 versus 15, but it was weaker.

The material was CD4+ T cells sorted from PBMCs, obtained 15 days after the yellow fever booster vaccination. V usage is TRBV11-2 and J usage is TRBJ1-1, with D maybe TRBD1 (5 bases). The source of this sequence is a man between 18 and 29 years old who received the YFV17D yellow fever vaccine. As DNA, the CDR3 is TGTGCCAGCAGCCCGGGGGCTGAAGCTTTCTTT. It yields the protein CASSPGAEAFF.